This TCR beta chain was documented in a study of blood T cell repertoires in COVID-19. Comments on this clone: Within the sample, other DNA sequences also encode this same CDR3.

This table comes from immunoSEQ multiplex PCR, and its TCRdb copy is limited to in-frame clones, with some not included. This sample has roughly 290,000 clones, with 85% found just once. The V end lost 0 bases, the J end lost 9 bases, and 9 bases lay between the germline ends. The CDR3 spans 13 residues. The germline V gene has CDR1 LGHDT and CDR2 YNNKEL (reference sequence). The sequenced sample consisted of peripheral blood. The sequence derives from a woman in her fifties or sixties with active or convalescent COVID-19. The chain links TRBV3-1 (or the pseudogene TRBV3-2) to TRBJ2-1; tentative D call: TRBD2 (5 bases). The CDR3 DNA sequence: TGTGCCAGCAGCCAAGATGGCGCGGGTGAGCAGTTCTTC. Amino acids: CASSQDGAGEQFF.